Listed below are T cell receptor beta chains from one sample, sequenced in a study of cytomegalovirus exposure and HLA in healthy donors. Some clones are missing from TCRdb's copy, which holds only in-frame ones; the method was immunoSEQ multiplex PCR. The data show about 85,000 clones, over 70% seen once. Sequencing used PBMCs. These receptors all stem from a woman aged 50 to 60 in good health and CMV-seropositive. The CDR3 runs from the conserved cysteine through the conserved F or W.

TRBJ2-5	TRBV18	CASSPPKTRAETQYF
TRBJ2-3	TRBV9	CASSLGTSDSTDTQYF
TRBJ2-3	TRBV6-5	CASRQQDRRSQYF
TRBJ2-1	TRBV5-1	CASSPINTYEQFF
TRBJ2-7	TRBV19	CATFTGAYEQYF
TRBJ1-1	TRBV6-1	CASSEATGDYTEAFF
TRBJ1-3	TRBV11-2	CASRTTRLGQGGNTIYF
TRBJ2-1	TRBV15	CATSRDWRDGEQFF
TRBJ1-2	TRBV30	CAWSGLSYRYTF
TRBJ1-2	TRBV11-2	CASSSLGNYGYTF
TRBJ1-1	TRBV4-1	CASSQVGGNTEAFF
TRBJ2-1	TRBV13	CASSLSPRAYNEQFF
TRBJ1-1	TRBV10-1	CASSESGGYTEAFF
TRBJ2-1	TRBV19	CASSMGPEQFF
TRBJ1-1	TRBV5-6	CASSLGLNTEAFF
TRBJ2-5	TRBV11-3	CASSFQGPQETQYF
TRBJ1-3	TRBV5-1	CASSTTGGQGNTIYF
TRBJ1-2	TRBV28	CAPPGSGYTF
TRBJ2-1	TRBV29-1	CSVAQGRANEQFF
TRBJ1-4	TRBV19	CASSIQGQGAAGEKLFF
TRBJ1-5	TRBV30	CAWSVDRARGQPQHF
TRBJ2-2	TRBV27	CASSRTGFNTGELFF
TRBJ2-6	TRBV7-3	CASSASSSGANVLTF
TRBJ1-5	TRBV7-9	CASHGGSNQPQHF
TRBJ2-3	TRBV12-1	CASSARDRGWADTQYF
TRBJ2-1	TRBV5-1	CASSTGHSSYNEQFF
TRBJ1-4	TRBV7-2	CASSGDRLGFANEKLFF
TRBJ1-1	TRBV19	CASTKARDIGTEAFF
TRBJ2-5	TRBV5-1	CASSLTSPETQYF
TRBJ1-5	TRBV2	CASSEAWSIISNQPQHF
TRBJ2-7	TRBV29-1	CSVETGLAGREQYF
TRBJ2-2	TRBV7-9	CASSLAQGAPGYGELFF
TRBJ2-1	TRBV5-1	CASSLIAGGPDEQFF
TRBJ1-6	TRBV10-3	CATISGSRNSPLHF
TRBJ1-2	TRBV11-2	CASSEQGSGYTF
TRBJ2-2	TRBV6-5	CASSYPGRGTGELFF
TRBJ2-2	TRBV2	CASTQTSGRAAGGELFF
TRBJ1-2	TRBV5-1	CASSLAGEKGYTF
TRBJ1-2	TRBV5-1	CASSLDEGQRGYDYTF
TRBJ2-2	TRBV27	CASRTGSRVGELFF
TRBJ2-1	TRBV14	CASSARLGLAGGSSYNEQFF
TRBJ2-5	TRBV15	CATSWGPWETQYF
TRBJ1-3	TRBV27	CASSHLSRGAGNTIYF
TRBJ1-5	TRBV15	CATSRPEEESQPQHF
TRBJ2-1	TRBV11-2	CASSFTSGPYNEQFF
TRBJ2-3	TRBV6-6	CASRPTGDRDTQYF
TRBJ2-2	TRBV19	CASRLPGLAGAVGELFF
TRBJ2-5	TRBV7-9	CASSRQETQYF
TRBJ1-3	TRBV7-6	CASSLAAGGSTIYF
TRBJ2-5	TRBV2	CASSEDIQGKETQYF
TRBJ1-5	TRBV30	CAWSVNFFNQPQHF
TRBJ1-5	TRBV5-5	CASSRAGVRNQPQHF
TRBJ2-7	TRBV9	CASSRTPDRDEQYF
TRBJ2-1	TRBV5-1	CASSLIGLAGEGEQFF
TRBJ2-2	TRBV29-1	CSVIGGAGSNTGELFF
.	TRBV15	CATSRDLGAGGHEQYF
TRBJ2-2	TRBV5-1	CASSPGLAGARGTGELFF
.	TRBV7-9	CASSRRTGGIFDEQYF